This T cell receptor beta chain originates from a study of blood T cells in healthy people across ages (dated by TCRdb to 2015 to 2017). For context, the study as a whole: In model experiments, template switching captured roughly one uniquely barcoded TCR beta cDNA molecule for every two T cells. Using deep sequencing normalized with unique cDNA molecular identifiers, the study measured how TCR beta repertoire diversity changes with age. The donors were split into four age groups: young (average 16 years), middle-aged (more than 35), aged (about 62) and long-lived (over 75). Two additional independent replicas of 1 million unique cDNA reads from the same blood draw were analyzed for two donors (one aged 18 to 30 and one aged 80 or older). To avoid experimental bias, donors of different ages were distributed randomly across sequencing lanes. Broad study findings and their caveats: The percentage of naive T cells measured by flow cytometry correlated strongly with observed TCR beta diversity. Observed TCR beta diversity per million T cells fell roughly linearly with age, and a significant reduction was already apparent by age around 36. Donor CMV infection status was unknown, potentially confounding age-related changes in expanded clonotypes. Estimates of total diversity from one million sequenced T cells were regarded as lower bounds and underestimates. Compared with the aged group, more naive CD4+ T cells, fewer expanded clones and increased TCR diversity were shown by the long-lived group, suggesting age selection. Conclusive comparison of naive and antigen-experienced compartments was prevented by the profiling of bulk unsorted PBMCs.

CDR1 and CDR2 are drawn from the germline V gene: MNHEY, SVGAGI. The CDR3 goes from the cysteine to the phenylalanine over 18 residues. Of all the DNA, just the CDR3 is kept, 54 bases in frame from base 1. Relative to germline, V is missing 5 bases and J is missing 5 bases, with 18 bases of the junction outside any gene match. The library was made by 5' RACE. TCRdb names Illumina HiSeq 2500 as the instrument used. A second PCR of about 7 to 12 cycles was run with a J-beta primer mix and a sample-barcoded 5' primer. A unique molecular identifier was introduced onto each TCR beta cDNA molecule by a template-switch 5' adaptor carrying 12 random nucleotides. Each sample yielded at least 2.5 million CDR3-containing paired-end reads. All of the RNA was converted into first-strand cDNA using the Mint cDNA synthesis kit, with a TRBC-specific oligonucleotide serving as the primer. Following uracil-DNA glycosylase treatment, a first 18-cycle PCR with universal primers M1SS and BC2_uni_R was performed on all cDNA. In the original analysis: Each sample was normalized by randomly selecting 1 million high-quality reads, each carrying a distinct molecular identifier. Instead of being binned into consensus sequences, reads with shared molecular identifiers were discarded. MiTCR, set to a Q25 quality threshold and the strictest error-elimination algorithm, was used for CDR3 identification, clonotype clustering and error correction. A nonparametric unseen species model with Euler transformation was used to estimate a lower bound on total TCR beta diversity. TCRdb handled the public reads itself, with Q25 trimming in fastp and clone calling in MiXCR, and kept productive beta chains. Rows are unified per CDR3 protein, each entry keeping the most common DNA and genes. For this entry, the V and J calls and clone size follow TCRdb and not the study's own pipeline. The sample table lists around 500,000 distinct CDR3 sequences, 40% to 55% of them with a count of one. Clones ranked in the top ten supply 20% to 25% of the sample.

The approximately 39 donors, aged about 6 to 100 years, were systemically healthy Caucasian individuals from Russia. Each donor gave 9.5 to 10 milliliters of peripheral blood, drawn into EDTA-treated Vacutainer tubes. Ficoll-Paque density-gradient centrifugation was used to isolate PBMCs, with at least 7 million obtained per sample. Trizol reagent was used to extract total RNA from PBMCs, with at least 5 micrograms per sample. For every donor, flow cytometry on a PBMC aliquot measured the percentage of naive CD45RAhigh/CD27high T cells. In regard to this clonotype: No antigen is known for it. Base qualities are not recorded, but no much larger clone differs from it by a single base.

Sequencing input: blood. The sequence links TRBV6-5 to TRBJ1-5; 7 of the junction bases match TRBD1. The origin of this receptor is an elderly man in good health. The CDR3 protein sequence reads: CASSTRQGEGYRYQPQHF. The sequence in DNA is TGTGCCAGCAGTACCCGACAGGGCGAAGGATACCGCTATCAGCCCCAGCATTTT.